The sequence of this T cell receptor beta chain was determined in a study of spatial heterogeneity in lung cancer. Across the whole study: The study observed each unique TCR and UMI combination more than ten times on average in raw reads.

Described time point: sample taken at primary tumor resection. The donor population consisted of some 67 patients with untreated, early-stage non-small cell lung cancer. Sequencing of whole RNA from tumor, nontumor lung or frozen PBMC involved no sorting. This clonotype was detected only a few times. TCRdb re-called the 5' RACE reads through MiXCR, storing one row per CDR3 protein. The sample lists 90,000 to 95,000 distinct CDR3 sequences; about 12% were seen once. This CDR3 spans 17 amino acids. Trimming cost V 4 bases and J 4 bases, with 21 bases left between them. Germline V gives CDR1 MNHNS, CDR2 SASEGT.

The sequence was obtained from a male donor with early-stage non-small cell lung cancer. This chain uses TRBV6-1 with TRBJ2-3, with D possibly being TRBD2 (6 bases). The sample in question was PBMCs, obtained at surgery. The DNA of the CDR3 is TGTGCCAGCAGTGCCACGCCAGGTGCGGGACGCCCAGATACGCAGTATTTT. Translating gives CASSATPGAGRPDTQYF.